The 23 T cell receptor beta chains presented below share a single source sample, sequenced in a study of T-cell reconstitution after alpha-beta-depleted transplantation in children. Unique molecular identifiers tagged the TCRbeta library. TCRdb recomputed calls from the PCR reads with MiXCR, one row per CDR3 protein. The data show 200,000 to 250,000 distinct CDR3 sequences, 9.7% seen once. This specimen was PBMCs from the stem cell graft donor, taken from the stem cell graft. Receptor source: a human donor who donated a stem cell graft to a child with SCID.

This clonotype was detected only a few times. The chain carries TRBV2 and TRBJ2-1; 10 nucleotides align to TRBD1. This CDR3 region has 15 residues. The ends lost 6 bases at V and 4 bases at J; junction bases unmatched: 6. Germline V lookup: CDR1 SNHLY, CDR2 FYNNEI. The CDR3 region has the DNA TGTGCCAGCAGATGGGACAGGGGTAGTTACAATGAGCAGTTCTTC. The encoded protein is CASRWDRGSYNEQFF.

This clonotype was counted at least ten times. This chain joins TRBV29-1 and TRBJ2-2; 10 bases agree with TRBD2. V was clipped by 4 bases and J by 4 bases; unmatched bases: 3. In germline, CDR1 is SQVTM, CDR2 ANQGSEA. The CDR3 is made up of 14 amino acids. The CDR3 DNA sequence: TGCAGCGTTGGAAGCGGGGGGGGCACCGGGGAGCTGTTTTTT. Its translation: CSVGSGGGTGELFF.

This clonotype came up many times. J is TRBJ1-2 and V is TRBV6-2 or TRBV6-3; no clear D gene. The V gene lost 6 bases and the J gene lost 4 bases, with 12 bases spanning the gap. CDR3 length equals 13 residues. CDR1 MNHEY and CDR2 SVGEGT come from the germline V gene. CDR3 sequence: CASSLQDVYGYTF. CDR3 DNA: TGTGCCAGCAGCTTACAAGATGTCTATGGCTACACCTTC.

As for this clonotype: A much larger clone is a single base away; this may be a read error. V and J are TRBV11-2 and TRBJ1-4; 7 nucleotides line up with TRBD1. The CDR3 spans 14 residues. Germline loops: CDR1 SGHAT, CDR2 FQNNGV. This chain's CDR3 is CASSSETGRETLFF. The CDR3 DNA is TGTGCCAGCAGCTCAGAGACAGGGCGAGAAACACTGTTTTTT.

At least ten counts were recorded for this clonotype. The chain uses TRBV12-3 or TRBV12-4 and TRBJ1-2; D is ambiguous. The CDR3 totals 13 residues. The ends were cut back, 2 bases at V and 12 bases at J, with 16 bases in the middle. DNA for the CDR3: TGTGCCAGCAGTTTAACCGGCTGGCTGGCTGACACCTTC. Protein sequence: CASSLTGWLADTF.

The chain joins TRBV15 to TRBJ1-1; TRBD1 matches at 8 bases. V lost 5 bases, J lost 5 bases, and 4 bases stayed unmatched. CDR3 length: 13 amino acids. Germline V gene sequence: CDR1 LNHNV, CDR2 YYDKDF (reference sequence). The CDR3 region is CATSQGARTEAFF. CDR3 nucleotides: TGTGCCACCAGCCAGGGGGCGAGGACTGAAGCTTTCTTT.

This clonotype has ten or more counts. The chain couples TRBV5-1 to TRBJ2-5; D is unresolved. V lost 3 bases and J lost 4, with 19 bases in between. The CDR3 has 16 amino acids. Germline V lookup: CDR1 SGHRS, CDR2 YFSETQ. This chain's CDR3 is CASSWDPSPPGETQYF. In DNA form, the CDR3 reads TGCGCCAGCAGCTGGGATCCATCCCCTCCGGGAGAGACCCAGTACTTC.

For this clonotype: This may arise from a read error, as a much more abundant clone is one base away. This sequence joins TRBV5-5 and TRBJ2-7, with unresolved D. Germline V gives CDR1 SGHKS, CDR2 YYEKEE (reference sequence). CDR3 size: 15 residues. CDR3 sequence: CASTNSPGSSYKQYF. The CDR3 nucleotides are TGTGCCAGCACCAATTCTCCCGGGTCATCCTACAAGCAGTACTTC.

This clonotype was counted once. Written as DNA, the CDR3 is TGTGCCAGCAGTAGACTTCTCTCTTCTCCCTGGCGGGACAGTATGAACACTGAAGCTTTCTTT. It encodes CASSRLLSSPWRDSMNTEAFF. The chain is built from TRBV28 and TRBJ1-1; the match to TRBD1 covers 7 bases. The CDR3 runs to 21 residues. The V gene's germline CDR1 is MDHEN and CDR2 SYDVKM. V lost 5 bases, J lost 0 bases, and 24 bases stayed unmatched.

This clonotype was counted many times. The CDR3, as DNA: TGTGCCAGCAGTTTAGCGGGGGGCGTGGAGACCCAGTACTTC. Amino acids: CASSLAGGVETQYF. The V gene is TRBV12-3 or TRBV12-4, the J gene TRBJ2-5, with D perhaps matching TRBD1 or TRBD2 (6 bases each). The CDR3 length is 14 residues. Trimming pared 0 bases from V and 5 bases from J, leaving 10 bases between.

This clonotype was recorded many times. CDR3 loop: CASSLSDRRGRLFF. The CDR3 DNA is TGTGCCAGCAGCCTATCCGACAGGCGAGGTAGGCTGTTTTTT. The chain employs TRBV12-3 or TRBV12-4 and TRBJ1-4; possible D gene TRBD1, 6 bases. The CDR3 has 14 residues. Trimming removed 6 bases at V and 14 bases at J, with 22 bases between.

This clonotype was observed many times. The chain links TRBV7-6 to TRBJ2-7; D may match TRBD1 or TRBD2 (5 bases each). V was clipped by 3 bases and J by 3 bases, with 18 bases between them. The CDR3 extends over 16 amino acids. The germline gives CDR1 SGHVS, CDR2 FNYEAQ. Here the CDR3 DNA reads TGTGCCAGCAGCTTGGGACCCCTTAGCAACGGCTACGAGCAGTACTTC. Amino acid sequence: CASSLGPLSNGYEQYF. Complete variable domain (other parts from reference TRBV7-6 and TRBJ2-7): GAGVSQSPRYKVTKRGQDVALRCDPISGHVSLYWYRQALGQGPEFLTYFNYEAQQDKSGLPNDRFSAERPEGSISTLTIQRTEQRDSAMYRCASSLGPLSNGYEQYFGPGTRLTVT.

This clonotype appeared many times. The V call is TRBV19, the J call TRBJ1-1; no definite D call. From germline, CDR1 is LNHDA and CDR2 SQIVND (reference sequence). This CDR3 is 14 amino acids long. V lost 5 bases, J lost 0 bases, and 10 bases lay in between. The DNA of the CDR3 is TGTGCCAGTAGTGATGAACTTCTGAACACTGAAGCTTTCTTT. Amino acid sequence: CASSDELLNTEAFF.

The chain has TRBV4-1 and TRBJ1-3; D is undetermined. Trimming took off 6 bases at V and 8 bases at J, with 23 bases between the two ends. The V gene's germline CDR1 is MGHRA and CDR2 YSYEKL. The CDR3 is made up of 16 amino acids. In DNA, the CDR3 is TGCGCCAGCAGTCTCGTGGTGGGATCGGTCGGGGACACCATATATTTT. This gives the protein CASSLVVGSVGDTIYF.

This clonotype has at least ten counts. The V gene is TRBV3-1, the J gene TRBJ2-7, with D unclear. The CDR3 length is 12 residues. V gave up 3 bases and J gave up 1 base, with 4 bases separating them. Germline V gives CDR1 LGHDT, CDR2 YNNKEL (reference sequence). CDR3 nucleotides: TGTGCCAGCAGCCAGGTTTCCTACGAGCAGTACTTC. As protein: CASSQVSYEQYF.

This clonotype was detected many times. The gene calls are TRBV5-1 and TRBJ2-1, with D tentatively TRBD1 (6 bases). CDR3 length equals 17 residues. CDR1 and CDR2 (germline): SGHRS, YFSETQ. The V end was cut by 3 bases, the J end by 0 bases, with 16 bases between. CDR3 sequence: CASSSIEGQGSYNEQFF. CDR3 bases: TGCGCCAGCAGCTCAATTGAGGGACAAGGCTCCTACAATGAGCAGTTCTTC.

This clonotype was counted many times. The J gene is TRBJ1-5, the V gene TRBV20-1, with D possibly matching TRBD1 (5 bases). This CDR3 spans 14 amino acids. Germline CDR1 DFQATT, CDR2 SNEGSKA (reference sequence). Trimming pared 3 bases from V and 4 bases from J, leaving 13 bases between. The CDR3 protein is CSASWGTLNQPQHF. CDR3 in DNA: TGCAGTGCTAGCTGGGGCACCCTAAATCAGCCCCAGCATTTT.

This clonotype was seen at least ten times. CDR3 sequence: CAISELSGTGGYGGYTF. CDR3 nucleotide sequence: TGTGCCATCAGTGAGTTGTCCGGGACAGGGGGCTATGGTGGCTACACCTTC. The rearrangement uses TRBV10-3 and TRBJ1-2; 12 bases line up with TRBD1. The CDR3 covers 17 residues. The germline V gene encodes CDR1 ENHRY and CDR2 SYGVKD. The junction had 10 bases not matched to a gene; V was cut back by 1 base and J by 7 bases.

For this clonotype: One end of the junction is discordant with germline, which a read error may explain. Written as DNA, the CDR3 is TGCTGTGCTAGGGGACTAGCGGGGGCGTCCTCCTACAATGAGCAGTTCTTC. Protein: CCARGLAGASSYNEQFF. The gene calls are TRBV20-1 and TRBJ2-1; the match to TRBD2 covers 14 bases. The length of the CDR3 is 17 residues. Germline CDR1 DFQATT, CDR2 SNEGSKA (reference sequence).

This clonotype came up many times. The J gene is TRBJ1-4, the V gene TRBV5-1; 8 nucleotides match TRBD1. The germline gives CDR1 SGHRS, CDR2 YFSETQ. The V segment lost 0 bases and the J segment 6 bases; nucleotides outside the gene matches: 13. The CDR3 spans 18 residues. CDR3 sequence reads: CASSLGPGGAGAYEKLFF. CDR3 nucleotides: TGCGCCAGCAGCTTGGGCCCAGGGGGCGCTGGGGCATATGAAAAACTGTTTTTT.

About this clonotype: One base away lies a much larger clone, so this may be a sequencing read error. The rearrangement joins TRBV9 to TRBJ1-1; a weak D match, TRBD1 (5 bases). Trimming took 0 bases from V and 0 from J, leaving 6 bases between them. Germline CDR1 SGDLS, CDR2 YYNGEE. The length of the CDR3 is 14 residues. CDR3 loop: CASSVGGMNTEAFF. In nucleotides, the CDR3 is TGTGCCAGCAGCGTAGGGGGGATGAACACTGAAGCTTTCTTT. Full variable domain (outside the CDR3, taken from reference TRBV9 and TRBJ1-1): DSGVTQTPKHLITATGQRVTLRCSPRSGDLSVYWYQQSLDQGLQFLIQYYNGEERAKGNILERFSAQQFPDLHSELNLSSLELGDSALYFCASSVGGMNTEAFFGQGTRLTVV.

This clonotype was counted ten times or more. The chain is built from TRBV6-5 and TRBJ1-2, with TRBD1 matching over 7 bases. Germline V gene sequence: CDR1 MNHEY, CDR2 SVGAGI. CDR3 size: 17 residues. J was trimmed by 6 bases and V by 0 bases; bases with no gene match: 13. The CDR3 DNA sequence: TGTGCCAGCAGTTACTCGAGGGGACAGTCGGCTTGGGATGGCTACACCTTC. It specifies CASSYSRGQSAWDGYTF.

This clonotype was recorded many times. J is TRBJ1-1 and V is TRBV5-1; possibly TRBD1 for D (6 bases). The V gene lost 7 bases and the J gene lost 3 bases, with 19 bases spanning the gap. The CDR3 sequence is 15 residues long. Germline V gene lookup returns CDR1 SGHRS and CDR2 YFSETQ. For the CDR3, the DNA is TGCGCCAGCCGAAGGATCCAGGGGCTAGACACTGAAGCTTTCTTT. It translates to CASRRIQGLDTEAFF.